This T cell receptor beta chain was documented in a study of control samples from healthy donors and cancer patients. The data were produced by immunoSEQ multiplex PCR, yet TCRdb's version contains in-frame clones alone and is incomplete. The table shows about 51,000 clones, with 75% to 85% occurring only once. J gave up 4 bases and V 0 bases, and 8 bases lay outside the gene matches. CDR1 and CDR2 (germline): SGDLS, YYNGEE. There are 16 residues in the CDR3. Sequencing was carried out using blood. The rearrangement joins TRBV9 to TRBJ2-5; TRBD1 matches at 8 bases. The sequence derives from a man in his sixties or seventies in good health. The DNA for the CDR3 is TGTGCCAGCAGCGTAGGGACAGGGCGATGGGGAGAGACCCAGTACTTC. Its protein is CASSVGTGRWGETQYF.